The clone carrying this TCR beta chain appeared many times. The source of the sample is a study of early T cells in non-severe SARS-CoV-2 infection. TCRdb fed the 5' RACE reads into MiXCR, producing one record per CDR3 protein. The sample yields around 92,000 distinct CDR3 sequences, roughly 11% seen once. CDR3 length: 15 residues. V was pared by 3 bases and J by 6 bases, with 14 bases between. CDR1 and CDR2 from the germline V gene are ENHRY and SYGVKD. Material: whole blood. The sequence was collected from an adult who was a healthcare worker with PCR-confirmed SARS-CoV-2 infection or an uninfected control (not recorded which). The chain employs TRBV10-3 and TRBJ1-4, with a weak D call TRBD1 (5 bases). CDR3: CAISDRGGVDEKLFF. The CDR3 coding sequence is TGTGCCATCAGTGACCGGGGGGGAGTGGATGAAAAACTGTTTTTT.